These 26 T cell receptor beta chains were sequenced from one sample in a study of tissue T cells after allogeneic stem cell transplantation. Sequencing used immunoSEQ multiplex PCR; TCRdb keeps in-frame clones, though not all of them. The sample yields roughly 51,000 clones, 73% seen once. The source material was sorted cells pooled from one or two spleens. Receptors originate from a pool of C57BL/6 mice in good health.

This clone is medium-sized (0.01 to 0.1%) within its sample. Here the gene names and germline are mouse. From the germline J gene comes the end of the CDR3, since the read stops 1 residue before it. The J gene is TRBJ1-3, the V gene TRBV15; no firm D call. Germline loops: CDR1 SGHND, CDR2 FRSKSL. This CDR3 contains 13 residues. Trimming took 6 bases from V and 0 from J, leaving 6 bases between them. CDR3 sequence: CASSQNSGNTLYF. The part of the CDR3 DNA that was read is TGTGCCAGCAGCCAGAATTCTGGAAATACGCTCTAT.

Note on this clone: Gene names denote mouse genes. CDR3 residues: CASGEPGLGDYEQYF. The part of the CDR3 DNA that was read is TGTGCCAGCGGTGAACCGGGACTGGGGGACTATGAACAGTAC. The V and J genes are TRBV13-2 and TRBJ2-7; 11 nucleotides agree with TRBD2. The CDR3 end is not reached by the read, which stops 1 residue before it; the germline J gene fills it in. The CDR3 is 15 residues long. V lost 2 bases to trimming and J lost 3 bases; unmatched junction nucleotides: 4. CDR1 NNHNN and CDR2 SYGAGS come from the germline V gene (reference sequence).

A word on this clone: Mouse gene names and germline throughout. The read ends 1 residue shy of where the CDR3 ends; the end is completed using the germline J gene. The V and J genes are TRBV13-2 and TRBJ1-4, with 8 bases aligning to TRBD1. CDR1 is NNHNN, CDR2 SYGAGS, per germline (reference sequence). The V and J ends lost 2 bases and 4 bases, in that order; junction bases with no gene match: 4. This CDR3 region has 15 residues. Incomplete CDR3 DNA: TGTGCCAGCGGTGACAGGGGGCGCGACAACGAAAGATTATTT. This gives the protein CASGDRGRDNERLF. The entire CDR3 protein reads CASGDRGRDNERLFF.

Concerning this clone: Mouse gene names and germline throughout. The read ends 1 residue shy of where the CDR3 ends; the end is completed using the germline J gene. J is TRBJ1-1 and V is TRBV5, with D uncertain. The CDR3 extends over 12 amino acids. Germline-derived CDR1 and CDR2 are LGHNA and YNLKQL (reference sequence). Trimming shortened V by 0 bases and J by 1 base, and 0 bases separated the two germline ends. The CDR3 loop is CASSQENTEVFF. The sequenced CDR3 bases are TGTGCCAGCAGCCAAGAAAACACAGAAGTCTTC.

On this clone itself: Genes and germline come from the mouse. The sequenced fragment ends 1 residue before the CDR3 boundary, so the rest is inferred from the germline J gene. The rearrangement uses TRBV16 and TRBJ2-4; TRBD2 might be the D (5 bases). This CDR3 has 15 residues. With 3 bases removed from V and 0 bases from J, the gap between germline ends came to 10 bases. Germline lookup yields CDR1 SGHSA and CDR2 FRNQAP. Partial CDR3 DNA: TGTGCAAGCAGCTTTGGACTTACTAGTCAAAACACCTTGTAC. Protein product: CASSFGLTSQNTLY. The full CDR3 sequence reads CASSFGLTSQNTLYF. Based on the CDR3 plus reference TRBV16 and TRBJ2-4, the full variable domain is NAGVIQTPRHKVTGKGQEATLWCEPISGHSAVFWYRQTIVQGLEFLTYFRNQAPIDDSGMPKERFSAQMPNQSHSTLKIQSTQPQDSAVYLCASSFGLTSQNTLYFGAGTRLSVL.

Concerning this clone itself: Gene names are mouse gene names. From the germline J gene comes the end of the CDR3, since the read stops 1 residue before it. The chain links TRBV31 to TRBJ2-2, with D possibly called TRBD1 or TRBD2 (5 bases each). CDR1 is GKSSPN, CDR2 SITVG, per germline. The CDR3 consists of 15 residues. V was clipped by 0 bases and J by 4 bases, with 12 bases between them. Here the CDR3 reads CAWSLDGGGTGQLYF. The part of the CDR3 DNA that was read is TGTGCCTGGAGTCTAGACGGGGGAGGCACCGGGCAGCTCTAC.

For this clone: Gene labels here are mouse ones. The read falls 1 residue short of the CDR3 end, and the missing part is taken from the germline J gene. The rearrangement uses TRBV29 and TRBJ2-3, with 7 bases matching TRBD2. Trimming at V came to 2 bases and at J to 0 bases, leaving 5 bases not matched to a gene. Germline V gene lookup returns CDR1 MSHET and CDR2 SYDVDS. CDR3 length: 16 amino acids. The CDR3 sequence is CASSLGGGFSAETLYF. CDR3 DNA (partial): TGTGCTAGCAGTTTAGGGGGGGGGTTTAGTGCAGAAACGCTGTAT.

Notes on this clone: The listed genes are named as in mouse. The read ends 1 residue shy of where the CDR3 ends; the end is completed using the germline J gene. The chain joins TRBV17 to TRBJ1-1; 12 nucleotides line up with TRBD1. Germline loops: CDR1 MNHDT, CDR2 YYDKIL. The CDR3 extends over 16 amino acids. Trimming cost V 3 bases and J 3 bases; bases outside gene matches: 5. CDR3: CASSRPGQGADTEVFF. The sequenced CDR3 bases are TGTGCTAGCAGTAGGCCGGGACAGGGGGCGGACACAGAAGTCTTC.

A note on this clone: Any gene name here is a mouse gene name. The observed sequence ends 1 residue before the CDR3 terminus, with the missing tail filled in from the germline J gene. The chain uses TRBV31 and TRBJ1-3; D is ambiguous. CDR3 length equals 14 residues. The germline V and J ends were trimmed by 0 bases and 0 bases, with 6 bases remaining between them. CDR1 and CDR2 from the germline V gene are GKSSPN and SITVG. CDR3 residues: CAWSLAFSGNTLYF. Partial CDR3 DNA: TGTGCCTGGAGTCTAGCCTTTTCTGGAAATACGCTCTAT.

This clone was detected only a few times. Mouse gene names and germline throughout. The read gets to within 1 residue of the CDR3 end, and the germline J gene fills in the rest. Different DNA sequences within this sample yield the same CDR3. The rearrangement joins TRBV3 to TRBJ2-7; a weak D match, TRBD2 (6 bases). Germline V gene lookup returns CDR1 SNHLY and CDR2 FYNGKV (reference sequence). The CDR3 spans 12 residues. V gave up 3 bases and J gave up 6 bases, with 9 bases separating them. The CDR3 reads CASSLGGGEQYF. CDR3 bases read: TGTGCCAGCAGCTTGGGGGGTGGTGAACAGTAC.

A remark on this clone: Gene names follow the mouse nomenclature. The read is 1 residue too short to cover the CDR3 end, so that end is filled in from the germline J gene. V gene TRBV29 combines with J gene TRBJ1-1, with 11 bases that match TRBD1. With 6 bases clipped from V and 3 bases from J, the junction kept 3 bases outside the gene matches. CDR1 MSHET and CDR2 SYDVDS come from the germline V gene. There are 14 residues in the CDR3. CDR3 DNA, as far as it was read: TGTGCTAGCAGCTGGGGACAGGGGGACACAGAAGTCTTC. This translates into CASSWGQGDTEVF. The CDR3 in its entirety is CASSWGQGDTEVFF.

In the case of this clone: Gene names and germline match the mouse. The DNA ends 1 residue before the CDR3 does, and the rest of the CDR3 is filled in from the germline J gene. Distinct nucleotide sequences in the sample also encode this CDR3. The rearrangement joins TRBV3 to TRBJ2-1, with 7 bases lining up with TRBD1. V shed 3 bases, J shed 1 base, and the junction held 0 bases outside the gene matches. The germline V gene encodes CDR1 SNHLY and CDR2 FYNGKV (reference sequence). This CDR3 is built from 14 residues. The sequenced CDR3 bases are TGTGCCAGCAGCTTGACAGGGAACTATGCTGAGCAGTTC. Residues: CASSLTGNYAEQF. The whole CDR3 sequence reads CASSLTGNYAEQFF.

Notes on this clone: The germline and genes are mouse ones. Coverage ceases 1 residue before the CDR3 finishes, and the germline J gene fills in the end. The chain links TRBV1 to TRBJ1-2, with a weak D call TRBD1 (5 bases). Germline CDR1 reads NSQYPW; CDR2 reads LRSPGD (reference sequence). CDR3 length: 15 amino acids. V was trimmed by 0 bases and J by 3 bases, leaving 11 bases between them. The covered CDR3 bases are TGCACCTGCAGTGCAGATTGGGCAGGGTACTCCGACTACACC. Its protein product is CTCSADWAGYSDYT. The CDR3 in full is CTCSADWAGYSDYTF.

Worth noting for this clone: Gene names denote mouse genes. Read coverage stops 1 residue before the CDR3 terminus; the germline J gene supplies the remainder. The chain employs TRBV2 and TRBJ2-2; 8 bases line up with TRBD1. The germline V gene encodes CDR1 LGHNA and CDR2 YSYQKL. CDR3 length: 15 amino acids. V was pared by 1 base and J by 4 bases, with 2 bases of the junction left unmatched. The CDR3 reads CASSQGTGITGQLYF. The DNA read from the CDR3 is TGTGCCAGCAGCCAAGGGACAGGGATCACCGGGCAGCTCTAC.

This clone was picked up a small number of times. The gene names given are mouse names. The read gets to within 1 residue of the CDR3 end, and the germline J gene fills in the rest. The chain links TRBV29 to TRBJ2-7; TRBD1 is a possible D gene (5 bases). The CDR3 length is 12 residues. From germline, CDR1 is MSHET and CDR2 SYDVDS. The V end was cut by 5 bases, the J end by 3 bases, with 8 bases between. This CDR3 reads CASSQTVYEQYF. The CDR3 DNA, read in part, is TGTGCTAGCAGTCAGACAGTCTATGAACAGTAC.

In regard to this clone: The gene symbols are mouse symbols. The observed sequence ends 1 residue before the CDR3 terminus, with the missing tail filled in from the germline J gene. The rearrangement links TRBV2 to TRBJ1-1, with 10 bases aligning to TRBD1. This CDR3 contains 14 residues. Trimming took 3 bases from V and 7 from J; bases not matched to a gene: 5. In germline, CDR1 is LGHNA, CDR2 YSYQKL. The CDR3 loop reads CASSQEGQGREVFF. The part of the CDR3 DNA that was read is TGTGCCAGCAGCCAGGAGGGACAGGGGCGAGAAGTCTTC.

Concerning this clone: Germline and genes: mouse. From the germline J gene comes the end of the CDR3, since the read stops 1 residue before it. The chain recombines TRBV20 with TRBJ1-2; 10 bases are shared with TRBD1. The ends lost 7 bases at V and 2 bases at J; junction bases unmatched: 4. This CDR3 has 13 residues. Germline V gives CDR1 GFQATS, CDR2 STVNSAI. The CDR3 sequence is CGGRDRGNSDYTF. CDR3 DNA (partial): TGTGGTGGCCGGGACAGGGGTAACTCCGACTACACC.

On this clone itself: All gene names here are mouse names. The CDR3 bases that were read are TGTGCCAGCAGCTCGGGGACTTATGAACAGTAC. Its protein product is CASSSGTYEQY. The CDR3, in full, reads CASSSGTYEQYF. The chain employs TRBV4 and TRBJ2-7, with TRBD2 as a possible D gene (6 bases). Coverage ceases 1 residue before the CDR3 finishes, and the germline J gene fills in the end. V shed 4 bases and J shed 4 bases, with 8 bases lying between them. The CDR3 totals 12 residues. Germline V gene data show CDR1 as LGHDT and CDR2 as YNNKQL (reference sequence).

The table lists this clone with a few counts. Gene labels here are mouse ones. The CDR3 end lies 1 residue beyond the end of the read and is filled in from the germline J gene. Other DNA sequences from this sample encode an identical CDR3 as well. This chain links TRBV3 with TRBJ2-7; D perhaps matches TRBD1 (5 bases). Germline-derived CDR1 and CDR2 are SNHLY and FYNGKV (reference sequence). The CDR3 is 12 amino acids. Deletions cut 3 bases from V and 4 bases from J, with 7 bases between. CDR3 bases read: TGTGCCAGCAGCTTTAGGGGTTATGAACAGTAC. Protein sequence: CASSFRGYEQY. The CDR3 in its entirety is CASSFRGYEQYF.

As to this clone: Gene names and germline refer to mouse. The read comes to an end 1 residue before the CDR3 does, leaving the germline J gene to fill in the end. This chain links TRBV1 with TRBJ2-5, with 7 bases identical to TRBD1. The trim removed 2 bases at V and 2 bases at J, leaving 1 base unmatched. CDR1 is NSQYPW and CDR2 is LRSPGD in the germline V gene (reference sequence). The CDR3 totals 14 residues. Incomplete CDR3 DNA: TGCACCTGCAGTGCAAGGGACAGCCAAGACACCCAGTAC. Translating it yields CTCSARDSQDTQY. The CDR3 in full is CTCSARDSQDTQYF. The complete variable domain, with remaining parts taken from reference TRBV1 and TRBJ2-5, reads VTLLEQNPRWRLVPRGQAVNLRCILKNSQYPWMSWYQQDLQKQLQWLFTLRSPGDKEVKSLPGADYLATRVTDTELRLQVANMSQGRTLYCTCSARDSQDTQYFGPGTRLLVL.

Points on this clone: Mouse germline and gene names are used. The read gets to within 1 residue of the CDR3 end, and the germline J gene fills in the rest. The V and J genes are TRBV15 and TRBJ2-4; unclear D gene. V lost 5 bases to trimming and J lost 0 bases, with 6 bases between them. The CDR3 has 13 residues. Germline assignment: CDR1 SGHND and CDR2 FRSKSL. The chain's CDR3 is CASSPGSQNTLYF. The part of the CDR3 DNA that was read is TGTGCCAGCAGTCCGGGAAGTCAAAACACCTTGTAC.

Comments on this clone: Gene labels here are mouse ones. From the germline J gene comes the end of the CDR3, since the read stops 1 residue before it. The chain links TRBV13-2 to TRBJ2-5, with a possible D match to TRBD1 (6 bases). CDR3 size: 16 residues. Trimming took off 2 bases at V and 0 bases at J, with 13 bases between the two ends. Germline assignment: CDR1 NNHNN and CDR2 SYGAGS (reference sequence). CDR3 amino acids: CASGEPGTINQDTQYF. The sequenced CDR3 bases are TGTGCCAGCGGTGAGCCGGGGACAATTAACCAAGACACCCAGTAC.

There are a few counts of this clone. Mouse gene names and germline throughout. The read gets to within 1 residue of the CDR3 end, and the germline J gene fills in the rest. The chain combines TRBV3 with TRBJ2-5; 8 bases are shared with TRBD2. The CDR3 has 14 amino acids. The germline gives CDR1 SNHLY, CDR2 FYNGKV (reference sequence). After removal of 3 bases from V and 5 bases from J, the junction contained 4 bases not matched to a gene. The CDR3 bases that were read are TGTGCCAGCAGCTTGGGGGGGCGCTCAGACACCCAGTAC. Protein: CASSLGGRSDTQY. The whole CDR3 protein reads CASSLGGRSDTQYF.

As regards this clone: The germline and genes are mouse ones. The part of the CDR3 DNA that was read is TGTGCCAGCGGTGATGCATGGGACTCCGACTACACC. Encoded protein: CASGDAWDSDYT. In full, the CDR3 is CASGDAWDSDYTF. V gene TRBV13-2 combines with J gene TRBJ1-2; no clear D. The CDR3 end is not reached by the read, which stops 1 residue before it; the germline J gene fills it in. Trimming stripped 0 bases from V and 3 bases from J, with 6 bases between. The CDR3 is 13 amino acids. The germline V gene encodes CDR1 NNHNN and CDR2 SYGAGS (reference sequence).

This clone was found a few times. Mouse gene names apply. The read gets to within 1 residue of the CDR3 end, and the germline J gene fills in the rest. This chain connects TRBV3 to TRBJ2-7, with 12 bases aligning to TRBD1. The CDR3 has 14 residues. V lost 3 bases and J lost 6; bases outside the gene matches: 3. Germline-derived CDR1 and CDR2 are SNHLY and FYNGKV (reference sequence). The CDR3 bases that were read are TGTGCCAGCAGCTTCCGGGACAGGGGGCTTGAACAGTAC. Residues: CASSFRDRGLEQY. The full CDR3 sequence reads CASSFRDRGLEQYF.

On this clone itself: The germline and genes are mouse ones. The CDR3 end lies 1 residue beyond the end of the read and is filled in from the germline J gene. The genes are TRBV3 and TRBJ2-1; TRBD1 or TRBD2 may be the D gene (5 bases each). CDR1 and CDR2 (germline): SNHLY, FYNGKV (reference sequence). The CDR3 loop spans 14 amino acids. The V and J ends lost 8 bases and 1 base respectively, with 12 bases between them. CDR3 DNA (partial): TGTGCCAGCGCCATGGGGCAAAACTATGCTGAGCAGTTC. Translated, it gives CASAMGQNYAEQF. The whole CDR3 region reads CASAMGQNYAEQFF.